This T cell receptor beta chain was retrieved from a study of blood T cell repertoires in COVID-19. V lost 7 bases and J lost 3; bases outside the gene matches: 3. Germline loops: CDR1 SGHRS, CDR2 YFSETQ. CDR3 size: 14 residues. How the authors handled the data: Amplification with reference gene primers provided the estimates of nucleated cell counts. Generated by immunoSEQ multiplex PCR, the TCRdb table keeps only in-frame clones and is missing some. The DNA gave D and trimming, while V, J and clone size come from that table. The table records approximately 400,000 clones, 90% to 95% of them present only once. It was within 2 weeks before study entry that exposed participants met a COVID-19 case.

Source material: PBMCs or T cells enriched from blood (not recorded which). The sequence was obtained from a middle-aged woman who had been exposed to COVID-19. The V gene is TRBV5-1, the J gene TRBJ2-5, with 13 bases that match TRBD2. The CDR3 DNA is TGCGCCAGCCGGGGACTAGCGGGAAAAGAGACCCAGTACTTC. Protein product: CASRGLAGKETQYF.